The clone carrying this T cell receptor (beta chain) is classed as medium-sized. The antigen is unknown. The data are from a study of Graves' ophthalmopathy and Graves' hyperthyroidism. Findings and limits, study-wide: Ophthalmopathy progression predictions by the model showed roughly 77% specificity and about 71% sensitivity. The majority of expanded thyroid clonotypes above 0.001 frequency also occurred in blood.

The sequenced template was RNA, covering the TCR beta CDR3 region. An opening RT-PCR round employed HTBI primers and preceded a second-round multiplex PCR. Each CDR3 protein gets one entry after TCRdb re-called the multiplex PCR reads with MiXCR. The sample lists around 40,000 distinct CDR3 sequences; around 52% were seen once. CAS ≥3, NOSPECS ≥4, moderate-to-severe activity and duration under 3 months marked donors with ophthalmopathy. Other autoimmune diseases, uncontrolled infections, pregnancy and lactation each led to patient exclusion. V lost 4 bases to trimming and J lost 6 bases, with 13 bases between them. The germline V gene encodes CDR1 SNHLY and CDR2 FYNNEI. This CDR3 comprises 15 residues.

The material sequenced was peripheral blood. The gene calls are TRBV2 and TRBJ1-6; D unresolved. This sequence originates from an adult man with Graves' ophthalmopathy. The CDR3 spells CASSVVGGSNSPLHF. The CDR3 bases are TGTGCCAGCAGTGTCGTGGGCGGGTCTAATTCACCCCTCCACTTT.